This T cell receptor beta chain was documented in a study of neurological immune-mediated disorders. Overall study results and limits: Subjects shared no identical expanded-clone CDR3 amino acid sequences, suggesting private TCR-beta repertoires in all groups.

This clonotype was seen repeatedly, ten times or more. Its specificity is unknown. Germline CDR1 and CDR2: SGHRS and YFSETQ. This CDR3 is built from 14 residues. V lost 5 bases to trimming and J lost 4 bases, with 12 bases between them. The sample's time point: longitudinal time-point 2. MiXCR, applied by TCRdb to the 5' RACE reads, yields one record per CDR3 protein. The sample yields 55,000 to 65,000 distinct CDR3 sequences, around 10% seen once. This chain uses TRBV5-1 with TRBJ1-4; the D gene is possibly TRBD1 (5 bases). This TCR was recovered from a man aged 30 to 39 in good health. Material for sequencing was PBMCs. CDR3 sequence: CASRTGTDNEKLFF. The CDR3 coding sequence is TGCGCCAGCAGAACGGGGACGGATAATGAAAAACTGTTTTTT.